The following is a TCR beta chain sequence with its context. This record comes from a study of blood T cell repertoires in COVID-19. With V trimmed by 6 bases and J by 5 bases, 11 bases remained unmatched. The CDR3 spans 15 residues. The germline V gene has CDR1 MNHEY and CDR2 SVGAGI. Study members were between roughly 18 and 100 years old and lived in 24 US regions. Clinical history reported by participants formed the basis on which cohorts were assigned. As handled by the study authors: Amplification with reference gene primers provided the estimates of nucleated cell counts. TCRdb keeps only in-frame clones here, not all; method: immunoSEQ multiplex PCR. V and J calls and clone size are given by that table; D and trimming were obtained from the DNA. The top ten clones hold 2% to 3% of a sample with 300,000 to 400,000 clones, around nine tenths of them seen once.

This chain joins TRBV6-5 and TRBJ2-5; TRBD1 matches 8 bases. Sequenced sample: PBMCs or T cells enriched from blood (not recorded which). The sequence was obtained from a man in his sixties who had recovered from COVID-19. CDR3 DNA: TGTGCCAGCAGACAGGACAGGGTAGGGGGGGAGACCCAGTACTTC. As protein: CASRQDRVGGETQYF.